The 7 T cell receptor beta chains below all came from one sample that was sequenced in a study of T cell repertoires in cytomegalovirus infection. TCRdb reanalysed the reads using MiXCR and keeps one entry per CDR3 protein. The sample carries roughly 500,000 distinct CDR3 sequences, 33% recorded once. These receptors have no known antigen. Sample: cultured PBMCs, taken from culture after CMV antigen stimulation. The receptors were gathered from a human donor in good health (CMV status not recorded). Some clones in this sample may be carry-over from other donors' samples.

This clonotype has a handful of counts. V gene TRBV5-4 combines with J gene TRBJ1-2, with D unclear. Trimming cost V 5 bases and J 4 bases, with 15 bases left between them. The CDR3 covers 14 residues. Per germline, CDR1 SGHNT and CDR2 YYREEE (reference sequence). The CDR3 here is CASSPANFLYGYTF. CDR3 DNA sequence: TGTGCCAGCAGTCCAGCCAACTTCCTCTATGGCTACACCTTC.

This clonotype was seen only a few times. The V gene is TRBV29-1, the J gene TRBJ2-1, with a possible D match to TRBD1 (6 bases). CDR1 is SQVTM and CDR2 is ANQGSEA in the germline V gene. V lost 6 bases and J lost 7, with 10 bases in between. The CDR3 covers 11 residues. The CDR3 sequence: CSVEQGNEQFF. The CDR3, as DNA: TGCAGCGTGGAACAGGGAAATGAGCAGTTCTTC.

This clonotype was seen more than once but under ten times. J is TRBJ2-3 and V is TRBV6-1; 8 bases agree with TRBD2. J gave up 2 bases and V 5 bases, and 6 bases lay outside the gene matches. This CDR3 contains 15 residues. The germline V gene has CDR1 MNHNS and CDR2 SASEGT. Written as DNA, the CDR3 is TGTGCCAGCAGTTCTCGGGAGGGGGTCACAGATACGCAGTATTTT. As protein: CASSSREGVTDTQYF.

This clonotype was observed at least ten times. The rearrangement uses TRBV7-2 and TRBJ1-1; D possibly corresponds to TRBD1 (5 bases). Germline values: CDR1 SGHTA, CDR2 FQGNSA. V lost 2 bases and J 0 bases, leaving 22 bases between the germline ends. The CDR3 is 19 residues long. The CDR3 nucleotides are TGTGCCAGCAGCTTATATCCCCTTGGGACGGCAGTCATGAACACTGAAGCTTTCTTT. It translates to CASSLYPLGTAVMNTEAFF. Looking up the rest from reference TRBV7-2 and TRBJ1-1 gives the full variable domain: GAGVSQSPSNKVTEKGKDVELRCDPISGHTALYWYRQSLGQGLEFLIYFQGNSAPDKSGLPSDRFSAERTGGSVSTLTIQRTQQEDSAVYLCASSLYPLGTAVMNTEAFFGQGTRLTVV.

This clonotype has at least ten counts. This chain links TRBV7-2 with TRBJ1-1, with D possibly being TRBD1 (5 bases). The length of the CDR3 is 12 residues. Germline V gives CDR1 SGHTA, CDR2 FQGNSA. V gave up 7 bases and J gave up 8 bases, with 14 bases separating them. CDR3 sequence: CASNLARGEAFF. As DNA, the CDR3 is TGTGCCAGCAACCTGGCGCGGGGCGAAGCTTTCTTT.

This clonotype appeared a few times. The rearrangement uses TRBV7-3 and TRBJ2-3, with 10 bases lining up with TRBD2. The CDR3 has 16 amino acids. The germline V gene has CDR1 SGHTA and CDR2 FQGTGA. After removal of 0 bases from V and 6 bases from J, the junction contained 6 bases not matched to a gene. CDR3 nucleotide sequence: TGTGCCAGCAGCTTAACGGGACTAGCGATGGCGGATACGCAGTATTTT. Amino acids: CASSLTGLAMADTQYF.

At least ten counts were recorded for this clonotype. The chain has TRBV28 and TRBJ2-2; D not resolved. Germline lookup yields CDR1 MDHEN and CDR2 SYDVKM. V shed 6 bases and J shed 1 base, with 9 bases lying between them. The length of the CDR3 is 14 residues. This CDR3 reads CASSRTGNTGELFF. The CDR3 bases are TGTGCCAGCAGCCGGACCGGGAACACCGGGGAGCTGTTTTTT.